Detailed here is one T cell receptor beta chain. Its target is not known. Germline loops: CDR1 SGHRS, CDR2 YFSETQ. This CDR3 contains 15 residues. Deletions cut 0 bases from V and 3 bases from J, with 13 bases between. The sample belongs to a study of post-analysis software for immune sequencing data. About the research overall: As for disease course, relapsing-remitting, secondary progressive and progressive-relapsing multiple sclerosis were all included. Findings and limits, study-wide: Controls had lower frequencies than patients of about 5 TRBV segments, which included TRBV5-6, TRBV5-1 and TRBV20-1. The normalized Chao1 diversity of multiple sclerosis patients was significantly lower than that of controls. When the samples were clustered directly with F measure, those that had been prepared in the same batch showed strong co-clustering.

The TCR beta cDNA libraries contained unique molecular identifiers. TCRdb fed the PCR reads into MiXCR, producing one record per CDR3 protein. This repertoire shows roughly 800,000 distinct CDR3 sequences, roughly 50% found once; its top ten account for about 4.8%. Sequencing used blood. The chain employs TRBV5-1 and TRBJ2-7; weak D call: TRBD1 (6 bases). This receptor was obtained from a girl aged 10-17 years with multiple sclerosis. The CDR3: CASSLGDRSIYEQYF. The CDR3 DNA reads TGCGCCAGCAGCTTGGGAGACAGGAGTATCTACGAGCAGTACTTC.